What follows are 10 T cell receptor beta chains derived from one specimen sequenced in a study of shared clonotypes between healthy human individuals. The method was immunoSEQ multiplex PCR; TCRdb's version includes in-frame clones alone and lacks a portion of them. The repertoire holds about 2 million clones, with 95% as singletons. Sequencing input: naive CD4+ T cells sorted from blood. The subset is: CD45RA+ positively selected. These receptors originate from a young man in good health.

The chain recombines TRBV5-1 with TRBJ1-6; no reliable D call. With 4 bases removed from V and 5 bases from J, the gap between germline ends came to 16 bases. The CDR3 runs to 16 residues. Germline values: CDR1 SGHRS, CDR2 YFSETQ. CDR3 amino acids: CASSPAKTPDNSPLHF. CDR3 sequence (DNA): TGCGCCAGCAGCCCGGCTAAGACACCCGATAATTCACCCCTCCACTTT.

This clone was recorded a few times. V and J are TRBV19 and TRBJ1-6, with D tentatively TRBD1 (5 bases). Germline V gives CDR1 LNHDA, CDR2 SQIVND (reference sequence). The CDR3 is 15 amino acids. Trimming left V 2 bases short and J 7 bases short, with 12 bases between. The CDR3 loop is CASSIRGLTNSPLHF. CDR3 sequence (DNA): TGTGCCAGTAGTATACGGGGACTGACCAATTCACCCCTCCACTTT.

The V gene is TRBV28, the J gene TRBJ2-7; D might be TRBD2 (6 bases). The CDR3 is made up of 15 amino acids. Germline loops: CDR1 MDHEN, CDR2 SYDVKM. The V end lost 6 bases, the J end lost 4 bases, and 19 bases lay between the germline ends. The CDR3 loop reads CASSPRTGRMYEQYF. In DNA form, the CDR3 reads TGTGCCAGCAGCCCCCGGACTGGGAGGATGTACGAGCAGTACTTC.

The rearrangement links TRBV11-2 to TRBJ2-7; D remains unclear. Germline CDR1 is SGHAT and CDR2 is FQNNGV. The CDR3 has 12 residues. V gave up 6 bases and J gave up 6 bases, with 12 bases separating them. CDR3 sequence (DNA): TGTGCCAGCAGGGCACTCGGACCCGAGCAGTACTTC. Translating gives CASRALGPEQYF.

This chain uses TRBV5-6 with TRBJ1-5; maybe TRBD1 (5 bases). Looked up from germline, CDR1 is SGHDT and CDR2 is YYEEEE. Trimming cost V 1 base and J 0 bases, with 11 bases left between them. The CDR3 consists of 16 residues. The CDR3 sequence: CASSLLGHYSNQPQHF. In nucleotides, the CDR3 is TGTGCCAGCAGCTTGCTCGGACATTATAGCAATCAGCCCCAGCATTTT.

The rearrangement joins TRBV10-2 to TRBJ1-2; D gene unclear. V lost 2 bases and J lost 2, with 15 bases in between. In germline, CDR1 is WSHSY, CDR2 SAAADI. The CDR3 is 16 residues long. CDR3 sequence reads: CASSEPSGPSNYGYTF. The CDR3 nucleotides are TGCGCCAGCAGTGAGCCGTCAGGACCCTCAAACTATGGCTACACCTTC.

The chain recombines TRBV11-2 with TRBJ1-1, with a weak D call TRBD1 (5 bases). The CDR3 sequence is 18 residues long. CDR1 SGHAT and CDR2 FQNNGV come from the germline V gene. The V gene lost 1 base and the J gene lost 2 bases, with 20 bases spanning the gap. Written as DNA, the CDR3 is TGTGCCAGCAGCTTAGTGAGTAGTGTGCAGGGCCTTAACACTGAAGCTTTCTTT. It codes for CASSLVSSVQGLNTEAFF.

J is TRBJ1-2 and V is TRBV7-2; D unresolved. This CDR3 comprises 12 residues. Germline V gene sequence: CDR1 SGHTA, CDR2 FQGNSA. Trimming left V 3 bases short and J 6 bases short, with 8 bases between. The CDR3, as DNA: TGTGCCAGCAGCTTTAGTCGGAATGGCTACACCTTC. Protein product: CASSFSRNGYTF.

The V gene is TRBV7-9, the J gene TRBJ1-2; TRBD1 agrees at 8 bases. The V gene's germline CDR1 is SEHNR and CDR2 FQNEAQ (reference sequence). This CDR3 has 13 amino acids. V was pared by 5 bases and J by 9 bases, with 8 bases of the junction left unmatched. In DNA, the CDR3 is TGTGCCAGCAGCCTAGGACAGGGTGGCAGCTACACCTTC. The encoded protein is CASSLGQGGSYTF.

V gene TRBV11-3 combines with J gene TRBJ2-7; 8 bases are a match to TRBD1. This CDR3 has 13 residues. The V gene's germline CDR1 is SGHNT and CDR2 YENEEA. V gave up 4 bases and J gave up 5 bases; unmatched junction bases: 4. In nucleotides, the CDR3 is TGTGCCAGCAGCTCGATGGACAGGGACGAGCAGTACTTC. Protein product: CASSSMDRDEQYF.